This is a list of T cell receptor beta chains from one sample in a study of blood T cell repertoires in COVID-19. The repertoire was sequenced with immunoSEQ multiplex PCR; TCRdb's copy has only in-frame clones and lacks some. The sample consists of 35,000 to 50,000 clones, 90% of them appearing once. The source material was peripheral blood. The receptors originated from a man in his fifties or sixties with active COVID-19. Each CDR3 is given with its conserved first and last residue. The D gene is left open where the match is weak.

V,D,J,CDR3
TRBV7-8,TRBD2,TRBJ2-1,CASSSTSGGFREQFF
TRBV6-2/TRBV6-3,-,TRBJ1-1,CASSYRDITEAFF
TRBV19,TRBD2,TRBJ2-3,CASSTLGGGTSTDTQYF
TRBV4-2,TRBD2,TRBJ2-3,CASSQELAGVDTQYF
TRBV30,-,TRBJ2-6,CAWSKQGSGANVLTF
TRBV19,TRBD1,TRBJ1-1,CASVQGDWNFEAFF
TRBV5-1,TRBD2,TRBJ2-7,CASSPGLAGGVQYF
TRBV28,TRBD2,TRBJ2-3,CASSETSGGTTDTQYF
TRBV10-3,-,TRBJ1-6,CAITSGVYSPLHF
TRBV14,-,TRBJ1-2,CASSQAWANYGYTF
TRBV10-3,-,TRBJ1-5,CATKPREGSNQPQHF
TRBV27,-,TRBJ1-2,CATRGQKIYGYTF
TRBV5-6,-,TRBJ2-2,CASSSPGWGGRDTGELFF
TRBV20-1,TRBD1,TRBJ1-2,CSAPDRDGYTF
TRBV7-6,-,TRBJ2-7,CASSLALAGTYEQYF
TRBV5-6,TRBD1,TRBJ1-4,CASSLRQGGEKLFF
TRBV2,-,TRBJ1-4,CASSEQGHRNEKLFF
TRBV12-5,-,TRBJ1-5,CASGLVPPGSNQPQHF
TRBV23-1,TRBD1,TRBJ2-7,CASNPPSMTGTPIEQYF
TRBV15,TRBD1,TRBJ2-7,CATSRGQIYEQYF
TRBV27,TRBD1,TRBJ1-1,CASSFVGQGYTEAFF
TRBV19,TRBD2,TRBJ2-3,CASSRAGGTVATQYF